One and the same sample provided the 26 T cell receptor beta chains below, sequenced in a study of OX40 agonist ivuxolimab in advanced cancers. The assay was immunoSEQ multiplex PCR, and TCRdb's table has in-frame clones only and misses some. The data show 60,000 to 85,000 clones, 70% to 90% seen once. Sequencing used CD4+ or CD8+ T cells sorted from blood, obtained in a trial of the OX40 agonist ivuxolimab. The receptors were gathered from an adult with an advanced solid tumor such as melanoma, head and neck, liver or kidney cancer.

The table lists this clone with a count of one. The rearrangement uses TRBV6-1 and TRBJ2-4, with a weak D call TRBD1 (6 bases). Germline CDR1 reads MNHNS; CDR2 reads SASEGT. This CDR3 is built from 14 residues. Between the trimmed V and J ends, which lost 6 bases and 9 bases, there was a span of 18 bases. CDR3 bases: TGTGCCAGCAGAAACCCCGGGTCCAGGGGCATTCAGTACTTC. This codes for CASRNPGSRGIQYF.

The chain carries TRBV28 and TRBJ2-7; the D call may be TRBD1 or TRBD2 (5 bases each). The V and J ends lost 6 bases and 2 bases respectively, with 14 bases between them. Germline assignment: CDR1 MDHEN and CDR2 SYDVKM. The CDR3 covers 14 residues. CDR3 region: CASRGTDRAYEQYF. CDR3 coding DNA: TGTGCCAGCAGAGGGACGGACCGAGCCTACGAGCAGTACTTC.

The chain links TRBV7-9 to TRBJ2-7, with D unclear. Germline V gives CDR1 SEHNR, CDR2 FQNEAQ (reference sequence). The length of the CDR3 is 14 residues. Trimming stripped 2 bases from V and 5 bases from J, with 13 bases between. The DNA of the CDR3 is TGTGCCAGCAGCTTAAATCTGGTCCGGAACGAGCAGTACTTC. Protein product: CASSLNLVRNEQYF.

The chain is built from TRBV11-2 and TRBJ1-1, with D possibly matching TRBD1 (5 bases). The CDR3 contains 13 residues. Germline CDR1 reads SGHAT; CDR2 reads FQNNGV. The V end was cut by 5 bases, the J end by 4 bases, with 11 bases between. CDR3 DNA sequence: TGTGCCAGCAGCAGGGGTAGCGGCACTGAAGCTTTCTTT. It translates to CASSRGSGTEAFF.

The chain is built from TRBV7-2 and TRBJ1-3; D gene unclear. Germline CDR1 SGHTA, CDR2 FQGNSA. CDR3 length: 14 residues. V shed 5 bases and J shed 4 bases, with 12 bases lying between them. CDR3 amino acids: CASSPSGMGNTIYF. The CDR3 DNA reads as TGTGCCAGCAGCCCCTCCGGTATGGGAAACACCATATATTTT.

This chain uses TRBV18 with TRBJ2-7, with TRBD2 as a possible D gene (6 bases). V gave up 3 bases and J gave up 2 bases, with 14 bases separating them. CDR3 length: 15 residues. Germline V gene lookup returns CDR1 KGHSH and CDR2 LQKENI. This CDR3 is CASSPRVSGPYEQYF. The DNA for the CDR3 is TGTGCCAGCTCACCCAGGGTAAGCGGGCCCTACGAGCAGTACTTC.

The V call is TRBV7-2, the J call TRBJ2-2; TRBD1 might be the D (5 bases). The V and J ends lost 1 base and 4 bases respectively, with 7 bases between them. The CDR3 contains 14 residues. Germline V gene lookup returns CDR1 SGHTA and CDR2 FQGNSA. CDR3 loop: CASSLEQATGELFF. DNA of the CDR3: TGTGCCAGCAGCTTAGAACAGGCCACCGGGGAGCTGTTTTTT.

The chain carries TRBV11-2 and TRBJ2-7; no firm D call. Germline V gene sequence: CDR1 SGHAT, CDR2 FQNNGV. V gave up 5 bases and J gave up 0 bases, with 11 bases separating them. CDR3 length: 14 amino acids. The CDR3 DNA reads TGTGCCAGCAGCACCTCCTTCCTCTCCTACGAGCAGTACTTC. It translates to CASSTSFLSYEQYF.

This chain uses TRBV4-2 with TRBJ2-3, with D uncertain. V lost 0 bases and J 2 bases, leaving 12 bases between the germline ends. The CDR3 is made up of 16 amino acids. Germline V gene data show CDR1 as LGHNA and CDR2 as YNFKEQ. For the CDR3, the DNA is TGTGCCAGCAGCCAAGATGTTCGGATCCCCACAGATACGCAGTATTTT. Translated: CASSQDVRIPTDTQYF.

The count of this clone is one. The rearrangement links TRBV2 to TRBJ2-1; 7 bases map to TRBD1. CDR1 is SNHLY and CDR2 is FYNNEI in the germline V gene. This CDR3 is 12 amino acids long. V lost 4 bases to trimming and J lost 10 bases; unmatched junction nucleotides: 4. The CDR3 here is CASSAGTEEQFF. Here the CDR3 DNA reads TGTGCCAGCAGTGCCGGGACAGAAGAGCAGTTCTTC.

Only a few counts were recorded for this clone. The CDR3 DNA reads as TGTGCCAGCTCATCCGGTGCCTCTGATGAAAAACTGTTTTTT. It translates to CASSSGASDEKLFF. The V gene is TRBV18, the J gene TRBJ1-4; unclear D gene. The CDR3 runs 14 residues. V was cut by 5 bases and J by 6 bases, with 13 bases left in between. The germline V gene has CDR1 KGHSH and CDR2 LQKENI.

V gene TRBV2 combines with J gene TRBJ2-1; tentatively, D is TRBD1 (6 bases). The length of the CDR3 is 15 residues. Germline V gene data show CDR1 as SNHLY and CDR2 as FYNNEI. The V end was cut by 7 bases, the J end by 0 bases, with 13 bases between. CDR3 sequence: CASKLRTASYNEQFF. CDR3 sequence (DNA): TGTGCCAGCAAGTTGCGGACAGCCTCCTACAATGAGCAGTTCTTC.

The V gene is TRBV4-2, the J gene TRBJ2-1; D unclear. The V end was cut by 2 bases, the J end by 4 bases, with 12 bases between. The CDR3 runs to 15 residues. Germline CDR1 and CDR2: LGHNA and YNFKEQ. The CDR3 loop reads CASSQPSPRYNEQFF. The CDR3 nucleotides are TGTGCCAGCAGCCAACCCTCGCCCCGGTACAATGAGCAGTTCTTC.

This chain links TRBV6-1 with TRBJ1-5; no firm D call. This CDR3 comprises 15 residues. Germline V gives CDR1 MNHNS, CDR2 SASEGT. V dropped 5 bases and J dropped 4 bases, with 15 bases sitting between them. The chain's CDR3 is CASSPSPQTNQPQHF. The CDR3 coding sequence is TGTGCCAGCAGTCCCAGTCCTCAGACTAATCAGCCCCAGCATTTT.

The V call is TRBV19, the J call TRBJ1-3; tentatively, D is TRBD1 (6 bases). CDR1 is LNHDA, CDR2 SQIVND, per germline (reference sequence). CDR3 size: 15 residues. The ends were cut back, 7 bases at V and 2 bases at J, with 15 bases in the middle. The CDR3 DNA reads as TGTGCCAGTACCTTAACAGGGAGGACTGGAAACACCATATATTTT. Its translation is CASTLTGRTGNTIYF.

The CDR3 DNA reads TGTGCCAGCAGCCTCCGTATGACGCCGTACCAAGAGACCCAGTACTTC. Translating it yields CASSLRMTPYQETQYF. The V and J genes are TRBV11-2 and TRBJ2-5; D is ambiguous. CDR3 length: 16 amino acids. Trimming cost V 5 bases and J 0 bases, with 16 bases left between them. Germline V CDR1 and CDR2: SGHAT, FQNNGV.

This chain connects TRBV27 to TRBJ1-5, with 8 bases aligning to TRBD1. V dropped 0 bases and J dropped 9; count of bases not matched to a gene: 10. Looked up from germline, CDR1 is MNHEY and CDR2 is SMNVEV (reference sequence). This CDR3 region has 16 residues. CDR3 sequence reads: CASSLSFGTGIGPQHF. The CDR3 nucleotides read TGTGCCAGCAGTTTATCGTTCGGGACAGGTATTGGGCCCCAGCATTTT.

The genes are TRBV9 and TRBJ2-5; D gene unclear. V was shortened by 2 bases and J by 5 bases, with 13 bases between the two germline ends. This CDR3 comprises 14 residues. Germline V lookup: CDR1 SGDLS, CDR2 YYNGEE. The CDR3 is CASSVQDVGETQYF. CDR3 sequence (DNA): TGTGCCAGCAGCGTCCAGGATGTGGGGGAGACCCAGTACTTC.

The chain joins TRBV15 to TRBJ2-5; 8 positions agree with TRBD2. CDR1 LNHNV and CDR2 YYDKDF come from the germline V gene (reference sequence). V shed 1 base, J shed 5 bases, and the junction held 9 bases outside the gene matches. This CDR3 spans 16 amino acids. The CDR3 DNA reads TGTGCCACCAGCAGAGCTCTCGGGGGGGTTCGGGAGACCCAGTACTTC. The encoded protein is CATSRALGGVRETQYF.

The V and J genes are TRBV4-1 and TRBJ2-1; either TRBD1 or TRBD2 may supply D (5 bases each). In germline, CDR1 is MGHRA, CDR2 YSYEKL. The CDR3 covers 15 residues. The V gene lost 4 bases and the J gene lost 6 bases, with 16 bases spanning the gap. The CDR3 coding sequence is TGCGCCAGCAGCCGATCACCGGGACCAGGCAATGAGCAGTTCTTC. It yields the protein CASSRSPGPGNEQFF.

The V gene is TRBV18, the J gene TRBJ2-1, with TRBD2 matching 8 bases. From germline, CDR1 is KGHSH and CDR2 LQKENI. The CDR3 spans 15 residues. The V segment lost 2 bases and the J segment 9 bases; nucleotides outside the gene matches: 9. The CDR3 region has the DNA TGTGCCAGCTCACCATGGAACGGGGGGGCCCCTGAGCAGTTCTTC. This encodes CASSPWNGGAPEQFF.

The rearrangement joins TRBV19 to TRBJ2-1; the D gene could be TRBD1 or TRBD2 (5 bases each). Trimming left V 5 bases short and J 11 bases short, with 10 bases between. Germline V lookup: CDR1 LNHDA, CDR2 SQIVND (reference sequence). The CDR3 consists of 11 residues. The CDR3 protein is CASSSGTQQFF. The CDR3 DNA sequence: TGTGCCAGTAGTTCCGGGACCCAGCAGTTCTTC.

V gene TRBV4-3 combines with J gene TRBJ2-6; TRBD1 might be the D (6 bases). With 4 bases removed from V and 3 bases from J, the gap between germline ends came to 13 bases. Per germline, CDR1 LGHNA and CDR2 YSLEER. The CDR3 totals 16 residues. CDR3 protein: CASSPNTGNGANVLTF. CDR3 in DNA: TGCGCCAGCAGCCCCAACACAGGGAATGGGGCCAACGTCCTGACTTTC.

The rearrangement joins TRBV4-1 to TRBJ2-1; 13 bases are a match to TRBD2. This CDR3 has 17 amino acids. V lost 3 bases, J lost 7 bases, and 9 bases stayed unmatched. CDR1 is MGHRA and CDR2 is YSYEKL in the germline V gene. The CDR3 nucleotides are TGCGCCAGCAGCCATGGCCAACTAGCGGGGGGGAGGAATGAGCAGTTCTTC. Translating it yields CASSHGQLAGGRNEQFF.

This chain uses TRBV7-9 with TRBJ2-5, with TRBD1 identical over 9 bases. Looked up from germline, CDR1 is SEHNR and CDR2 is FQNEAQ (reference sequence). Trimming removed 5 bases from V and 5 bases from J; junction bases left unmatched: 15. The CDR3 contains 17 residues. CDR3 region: CASSPRGGQGILETQYF. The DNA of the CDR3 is TGTGCCAGCAGCCCTAGGGGAGGACAGGGGATCTTGGAGACCCAGTACTTC.

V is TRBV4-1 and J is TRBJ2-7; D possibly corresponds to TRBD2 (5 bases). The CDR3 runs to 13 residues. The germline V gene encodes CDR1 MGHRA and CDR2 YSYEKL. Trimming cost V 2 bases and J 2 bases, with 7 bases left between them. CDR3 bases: TGCGCCAGCAGCCAACGGGGAACCTACGAGCAGTACTTC. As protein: CASSQRGTYEQYF.